Detailed here is one T cell receptor beta chain. What antigen it recognizes has not been identified. Per-base qualities were not stored, and no clone one base away is much larger. The collaborating institutions used their own protocols to collect whole blood in K2EDTA tubes. For TCRbeta analysis, collaborators shipped samples as frozen whole blood, isolated PBMCs, or DNA extracted from either of those sample types. The CDR3 runs 13 residues from the cysteine to the phenylalanine. Just the 39-base CDR3 DNA is kept, in frame starting at base 1. The germline V gene encodes CDR1 MNHEY and CDR2 SVGAGI. V is clipped by 5 bases and J by 0 bases, and the sequence between their germline boundaries is 8 bases long. These data come from a study of blood T cell repertoires in COVID-19 (dated by TCRdb to about 2020). About the full investigation: Samples from collaborators originated in the United States, Italy and Spain and spanned both the acute and convalescent phases of COVID-19. The material from the prospective study consisted of cDNA or gDNA derived from T cells, B-cell-depleted T cells, or PBMCs. Deeply sampled blood TCRbeta repertoires from subjects exposed to, actively infected with, or recovered from COVID-19 were included in the dataset. A freely available public database, intended as a resource for researchers studying the immune response to SARS-CoV-2, is where the repertoires were released. Samples came from the ongoing ImmuneRACE study (first 160 participants) plus 1,254 subjects from 6 global collaborators. The sample metadata nearly always contained a de-identified subject ID, COVID-19 status, age in years and sex. Where HLA class I and class II types were available, the types were taken from metadata supplied by the sample provider, not from assay-based typing. What the research found in general, with its limitations: The amount of clinical and demographic metadata varied by source and participant and was provided uncurated.

TCRbeta CDR3 regions were amplified from genomic DNA using the immunoSEQ Assay, a bias-controlled multiplex PCR. In the source study's methods: The number of nucleated cells in each sample was estimated by amplification of reference gene primers within the assay. To quantify the absolute abundance of each unique TCRbeta CDR3 rearrangement, sequence reads were collapsed and filtered. For each sample, productive Simpson clonality was calculated as the square root of Simpson's diversity index over productive rearrangements. Sourced from immuneACCESS, this table was stored by TCRdb with only in-frame sequences that have V and J called. A share of the clones is absent; for the studies checked, an unresolved V gene accounts for under half, and the remainder has no known explanation. That table supplies the V and J calls and clone size; D and trimming were determined from the DNA. The sample profile shows about 40,000 clones; about 80% of them were found once. 24% of the sample is in the top ten clones.

The sequenced sample consisted of peripheral blood. The V gene is TRBV6-5 and the J gene is TRBJ2-7; no D gene can be assigned with confidence. This TCR derives from a human donor with acute or convalescent COVID-19. The donor label of this sample is uncertain. The DNA sequence is TGTGCCAGCAGTATGGCAAACTCCTACGAGCAGTACTTC. This codes for CASSMANSYEQYF.